The T cell receptor (beta chain) under discussion was sequenced for a study of T-cell memory formation after mild COVID-19. Findings and caveats of the study: Among clones contracting day 15 to 85, CD4/CD8 was balanced, whereas later expanders leaned CD4+. The second-wave clones peaking on day 37 were not confirmed as SARS-CoV-2-specific.

About this clonotype: Its specificity is not known.

After 5'RACE with constant-segment primers, TCR alpha and TCR beta cDNA libraries carrying sample barcodes and UMIs were obtained. TCRdb ran MiXCR on the 5' RACE reads and lists one entry per CDR3 protein. The repertoire holds 550,000 to 600,000 distinct CDR3 sequences, with roughly 17% as singletons. Sequenced input: PBMCs or a T cell subset sorted from them (not recorded which). The clonotype originates from an adult woman who had mild COVID-19 (a few samples of this study predate the infection). Cell type and time point are not known.

In nucleotides, the CDR3 is TGTGCCAGCAGGGGAGGGGGGGGCAGCGATGAGCAGTTCTTC. Translated: CASRGGGGSDEQFF. This chain joins TRBV6-4 and TRBJ2-1; maybe TRBD2 (7 bases). With 6 bases removed from V and 8 bases from J, the gap between germline ends came to 17 bases. Germline V gene data show CDR1 as MRHNA and CDR2 as SNTAGT. This CDR3 spans 14 amino acids.